One sample yielded the 9 T cell receptor beta chains listed below, sequenced in a study of blood T cells in healthy people across ages. Using a J-beta primer mix together with a sample-barcoded 5' primer, a second PCR was run for roughly 7 to 12 cycles. TCRdb reanalysed the 5' RACE reads using MiXCR and keeps one entry per CDR3 protein. The data show around 1,000,000 distinct CDR3 sequences, roughly a quarter seen once. Separately, the same data were catalogued under a study of T cells of mothers and their children.

The sequencing input was blood. These receptors were collected from a girl aged 2-10 years in good health.

The V and J genes are TRBV7-2 and TRBJ1-2; D unclear. Per the germline V gene, CDR1 is SGHTA and CDR2 is FQGNSA. V was trimmed by 1 base and J by 2 bases, leaving 20 bases between them. The CDR3 is made up of 18 amino acids. This CDR3 is CASSLVSHRGGGNYGYTF. The CDR3 nucleotides are TGTGCCAGCAGCTTAGTGTCGCACCGAGGTGGAGGGAACTATGGCTACACCTTC.

This clonotype has a handful of counts. V usage is TRBV4-3 and J usage is TRBJ2-3; D tentatively reads TRBD1 or TRBD2 (6 bases each). Germline V gene sequence: CDR1 LGHNA, CDR2 YSLEER. The CDR3 runs to 19 residues. The ends were cut back, 1 base at V and 2 bases at J, with 22 bases in the middle. The CDR3 DNA sequence: TGCGCCAGCAGCCAAGGAGGAGGGGGGCCTCTCCTGTCCACAGATACGCAGTATTTT. Translation gives CASSQGGGGPLLSTDTQYF.

The V and J genes are TRBV3-1 and TRBJ2-5; no definite D call. This CDR3 comprises 14 residues. Germline V gene sequence: CDR1 LGHDT, CDR2 YNNKEL (reference sequence). With 6 bases removed from V and 1 base from J, the gap between germline ends came to 12 bases. This chain's CDR3 is CASSPTRIQETQYF. The CDR3 nucleotides are TGTGCCAGCAGTCCCACCCGGATCCAAGAGACCCAGTACTTC.

The table lists this clonotype with a few counts. This chain links TRBV15 with TRBJ1-6; TRBD1 aligns across 7 bases. The CDR3 extends over 14 amino acids. In germline, CDR1 is LNHNV, CDR2 YYDKDF (reference sequence). The ends lost 5 bases at V and 10 bases at J; junction bases unmatched: 8. CDR3 residues: CATSRRTGPSPLHF. The CDR3 region has the DNA TGTGCCACCAGCCGAAGGACAGGTCCCTCACCCCTCCACTTT.

This clonotype came up a few times. CDR3 protein: CASSHRDYPTDTQYF. DNA of the CDR3: TGTGCCAGCAGCCACCGGGACTATCCCACAGATACGCAGTATTTT. The J gene is TRBJ2-3, the V gene TRBV28, with 7 positions matching TRBD2. The CDR3 is 15 residues long. CDR1 is MDHEN and CDR2 is SYDVKM in the germline V gene. V was clipped by 6 bases and J by 2 bases; unmatched bases: 8.

The chain carries TRBV29-1 and TRBJ2-6; D not resolved. Germline loops: CDR1 SQVTM, CDR2 ANQGSEA. V was cut by 7 bases and J by 0 bases, with 4 bases left in between. The CDR3 spans 12 residues. In DNA, the CDR3 is TGCAGCGCTCCCTCTGGGGCCAACGTCCTGACTTTC. Its protein is CSAPSGANVLTF.

The table lists this clonotype with a few counts. The germline gene is not matched at one end of the junction; a read error may be the cause. The gene calls are TRBV5-1 and TRBJ1-1; D not resolved. Germline CDR1 is SGHRS and CDR2 is YFSETQ. The CDR3 runs to 14 residues. The CDR3 coding sequence is TGCGCCAGCAGCTTGGATATGATGAACGCTGAAGCTTTCTTT. Residues: CASSLDMMNAEAFF.

The V gene is TRBV5-1, the J gene TRBJ2-7; TRBD2 is a possible D gene (6 bases). Germline values: CDR1 SGHRS, CDR2 YFSETQ. V was clipped by 4 bases and J by 2 bases, with 16 bases between them. The CDR3 totals 15 residues. The CDR3 DNA sequence: TGCGCCAGCAGCCCAACTCGAGGCGGGGCCTACGAGCAGTACTTC. Translating gives CASSPTRGGAYEQYF.

This clonotype has a handful of counts. This chain links TRBV7-6 with TRBJ2-3; D gene unclear. Trimming removed 4 bases from V and 2 bases from J, with 7 bases in between. CDR3 size: 13 residues. The germline gives CDR1 SGHVS, CDR2 FNYEAQ. The CDR3 loop reads CASSYFDTDTQYF. In nucleotides, the CDR3 is TGTGCCAGCAGCTACTTCGACACAGATACGCAGTATTTT.